This T cell receptor (beta chain) was sequenced for a study of PD-1 blockade in classical Hodgkin lymphoma. About the study: Patients received nivolumab 3 mg/kg intravenously every 2 weeks.

Following autologous stem cell transplantation, relapse occurred in every patient, and exposure to brentuximab vedotin varied. Profiling relied on immunoSEQ multiplex PCR, and the TCRdb table lists in-frame clones only, not all of them. The table has some 31,000 clones, more than 60% seen once. Study-level points and caveats: Whoever responded completely had baseline diversity much like that seen in newly diagnosed patients.

In germline, CDR1 is SEHNR, CDR2 FQNEAQ (reference sequence). This CDR3 has 16 residues. Unmatched junction bases numbered 7, after V lost 5 bases and J lost 4 bases. This clone is labeled medium-sized. Its antigen is currently unknown. Other DNA sequences in the sample encode the same CDR3. The sequence came from a human donor with classical Hodgkin lymphoma. The sequenced sample was peripheral blood mononuclear cells (PBMCs), obtained before the second cycle of nivolumab. The chain is built from TRBV7-9 and TRBJ2-1; 11 bases align to TRBD2. CDR3 DNA: TGTGCCAGCAGCACCCCGACTAGCGGGGTATACAATGAGCAGTTCTTC. Translation: CASSTPTSGVYNEQFF.